These 25 T cell receptor beta chains were sequenced from one sample in a study of metastatic and nonmetastatic thyroid tumors. Among the patients, none had received any treatment before thyroid surgery. TCRdb reassembled clones from the PCR reads with MiXCR. This sample has some 31,000 clones, with about 21% found just once. Material: blood. The source of these receptors is a female donor with papillary thyroid cancer or a benign thyroid nodule (not recorded which). Some clones in this sample may be carry-over from other donors' samples.

This clone showed up just a few times. The J gene is TRBJ1-2, the V gene TRBV28, with TRBD1 matching over 7 bases. After removal of 6 bases from V and 7 bases from J, the junction contained 14 bases not matched to a gene. The CDR3 is 15 amino acids. CDR1 is MDHEN and CDR2 is SYDVKM in the germline V gene. CDR3 DNA sequence: TGTGCCAGCAGATATTCGGACAGGCCTGCCGCTGGCTACACCTTC. Its translation: CASRYSDRPAAGYTF.

This clone was seen repeatedly, ten times or more. The CDR3 sequence is CASGTTNTGELFF. The CDR3 bases are TGTGCCTCCGGGACAACTAACACCGGGGAGCTGTTTTTT. This chain uses TRBV30 with TRBJ2-2; D possibly corresponds to TRBD1 (6 bases). Germline V CDR1 and CDR2: GTSNPN, SVGIG (reference sequence). V was cut by 7 bases and J by 2 bases, with 11 bases left in between. CDR3 length: 13 residues.

The chain uses TRBV11-1 and TRBJ2-3, with 9 bases that match TRBD2. Germline CDR1 and CDR2: SGHAT and FQDESV (reference sequence). There are 15 residues in the CDR3. V dropped 7 bases and J dropped 2; count of bases not matched to a gene: 7. The CDR3 loop reads CASIRAGGSTDTQYF. The CDR3, as DNA: TGTGCCAGCATAAGAGCGGGGGGATCCACAGATACGCAGTATTTT.

Only a few counts were recorded for this clone. J is TRBJ1-2 and V is TRBV6-1; possible D gene TRBD1, 6 bases. Trimming stripped 5 bases from V and 3 bases from J, with 16 bases between. This CDR3 has 15 residues. Germline V gives CDR1 MNHNS, CDR2 SASEGT. CDR3 residues: CASSPEGRGHYGYTF. CDR3 DNA: TGTGCCAGCAGTCCTGAGGGCAGGGGCCACTATGGCTACACCTTC.

By share, this clone ranks as medium-sized (0.01 to 0.1%). This chain joins TRBV6-5 and TRBJ2-7; TRBD2 matches at 11 bases. Trimming at V came to 0 bases and at J to 5 bases, leaving 3 bases not matched to a gene. Germline assignment: CDR1 MNHEY and CDR2 SVGAGI. The CDR3 loop spans 15 amino acids. CDR3 nucleotides: TGTGCCAGCAGTTACTCGACTAGCGGGGTAGACGAGCAGTACTTC. This gives the protein CASSYSTSGVDEQYF.

This clone was recorded many times. The chain carries TRBV5-1 and TRBJ2-5; 7 nucleotides match TRBD1. The CDR3 is 12 residues long. CDR1 is SGHRS and CDR2 is YFSETQ in the germline V gene. The J segment lost 14 bases and the V segment lost 0 bases, leaving 7 bases of the junction unmatched. The CDR3 loop is CASSLGDSEEYF. Written as DNA, the CDR3 is TGCGCCAGCAGCTTGGGGGACAGTGAGGAATACTTC.

V and J are TRBV11-2 and TRBJ2-1; a weak D match, TRBD1 (5 bases). Trimming left V 3 bases short and J 4 bases short, with 16 bases between. Germline lookup yields CDR1 SGHAT and CDR2 FQNNGV. The CDR3 extends over 16 amino acids. The CDR3 here is CASSFKFAGPYNEQFF. The CDR3 DNA is TGTGCCAGCAGCTTTAAATTTGCAGGGCCATACAATGAGCAGTTCTTC.

This clone has just a few counts. This chain uses TRBV27 with TRBJ2-7, with TRBD1 matching 11 bases. The J segment lost 3 bases and the V segment lost 6 bases, leaving 10 bases of the junction unmatched. The CDR3 consists of 16 residues. Germline V lookup: CDR1 MNHEY, CDR2 SMNVEV (reference sequence). CDR3 in DNA: TGTGCCAGCAGCCGACTCCGGGACAGGGGGGTCTACGAGCAGTACTTC. Translated: CASSRLRDRGVYEQYF.

This clone was observed many times. The chain combines TRBV9 with TRBJ1-2; D gene uncertain. This CDR3 has 13 amino acids. CDR1 and CDR2 (germline): SGDLS, YYNGEE. V lost 4 bases and J lost 6, with 13 bases in between. The CDR3 loop is CASSLTADHGYTF. For the CDR3, the DNA is TGTGCCAGCAGCCTAACAGCTGATCATGGCTACACCTTC.

This clone was seen at least ten times. This chain joins TRBV14 and TRBJ2-5; the match to TRBD1 covers 9 bases. The germline V gene encodes CDR1 SGHDN and CDR2 FVKESK. The junction had 9 bases not matched to a gene; V was cut back by 0 bases and J by 13 bases. The CDR3 extends over 14 amino acids. CDR3 protein: CASSQDATGGVWYF. The CDR3, as DNA: TGTGCCAGCAGCCAAGACGCGACAGGGGGGGTATGGTACTTC.

The sample holds many counts of this clone. A much larger clone is a single base away; this may be a read error. The rearrangement uses TRBV5-1 and TRBJ2-7, with D maybe TRBD1 (5 bases). V was pared by 0 bases and J by 3 bases, with 16 bases between. CDR3 length: 16 residues. Germline V CDR1 and CDR2: SGHRS, YFSETQ. The CDR3 DNA follows: TGCGCCAGCAGCTTGGCCAGGCAGGGAAGTCTCTACGAGCAGTACTTC. This gives the protein CASSLARQGSLYEQYF.

The table lists this clone with many counts. The chain joins TRBV4-3 to TRBJ2-7; TRBD1 might be the D (6 bases). Trimming took off 1 base at V and 4 bases at J, with 8 bases between the two ends. The germline V gene encodes CDR1 LGHNA and CDR2 YSLEER. The CDR3 contains 13 residues. The CDR3 is CASSQVRGYEQYF. The CDR3, as DNA: TGCGCCAGCAGCCAAGTGAGGGGGTACGAGCAGTACTTC.

This clone occurred a few times. The rearrangement joins TRBV28 to TRBJ1-3; D is unresolved. This CDR3 has 15 amino acids. V shed 7 bases and J shed 0 bases, with 13 bases lying between them. The germline V gene encodes CDR1 MDHEN and CDR2 SYDVKM. CDR3 region: CASNPRRVSGNTIYF. The CDR3 bases are TGTGCCAGCAACCCCAGAAGGGTCTCTGGAAACACCATATATTTT.

This clone was observed many times. The chain couples TRBV13 to TRBJ2-7; D not resolved. Trimming removed 3 bases at V and 0 bases at J, with 6 bases between. The CDR3 sequence is 13 residues long. CDR1 is PRHDT, CDR2 FYEKMQ, per germline (reference sequence). CDR3 in amino acids: CASSFGSSYEQYF. CDR3 bases: TGTGCCAGCAGCTTTGGCAGCTCCTACGAGCAGTACTTC.

V gene TRBV6-1 combines with J gene TRBJ2-5; 12 bases match TRBD2. Trimming cost V 5 bases and J 9 bases; bases outside gene matches: 4. The CDR3 covers 13 residues. Germline V lookup: CDR1 MNHNS, CDR2 SASEGT. DNA for the CDR3: TGTGCCAGCAGTCCTAGCGGGAGGGCGTCCCAGTACTTC. Amino acids: CASSPSGRASQYF.

This clone was counted at least ten times. The chain carries TRBV27 and TRBJ1-2, with a possible D match to TRBD1 (5 bases). Trimming took off 0 bases at V and 8 bases at J, with 16 bases between the two ends. The CDR3 is made up of 15 amino acids. Germline lookup yields CDR1 MNHEY and CDR2 SMNVEV (reference sequence). Here the CDR3 reads CASSLSARRGLGYTF. In nucleotides, the CDR3 is TGTGCCAGCAGTTTATCGGCCAGAAGGGGTTTGGGCTACACCTTC.

This clone occurred a few times. The rearrangement links TRBV27 to TRBJ2-2; a possible D gene is TRBD1 (7 bases). Germline CDR1 is MNHEY and CDR2 is SMNVEV (reference sequence). The ends were cut back, 6 bases at V and 0 bases at J, with 11 bases in the middle. There are 15 residues in the CDR3. CDR3 sequence: CASRSRGANTGELFF. CDR3 coding DNA: TGTGCCAGCAGATCCAGGGGGGCGAACACCGGGGAGCTGTTTTTT.

Written as DNA, the CDR3 is TGTGCCAGTAGCCGGACTAGCGGGGGTTACACCGGGGAGCTGTTTTTT. This sequence encodes CASSRTSGGYTGELFF. The chain recombines TRBV19 with TRBJ2-2, with 13 positions matching TRBD2. The CDR3 contains 16 residues. In germline, CDR1 is LNHDA, CDR2 SQIVND (reference sequence). J lost 3 bases, V lost 6 bases, and 4 bases had no gene match.

This clone showed up many times. The gene calls are TRBV7-3 and TRBJ2-6; D is ambiguous. The CDR3 spans 16 residues. With 2 bases removed from V and 1 base from J, the gap between germline ends came to 9 bases. From germline, CDR1 is SGHTA and CDR2 FQGTGA. CDR3 protein: CASSLEGASGANVLTF. The DNA of the CDR3 is TGTGCCAGCAGCTTAGAAGGTGCGTCTGGGGCCAACGTCCTGACTTTC.

This clone was seen repeatedly, ten times or more. The chain employs TRBV9 and TRBJ2-2; D might be TRBD1 (7 bases). Trimming left V 2 bases short and J 0 bases short, with 11 bases between. This CDR3 contains 16 residues. CDR1 and CDR2 (germline): SGDLS, YYNGEE. The CDR3 protein is CASSVGGGANTGELFF. The CDR3 region has the DNA TGTGCCAGCAGCGTCGGAGGGGGCGCGAACACCGGGGAGCTGTTTTTT. Based on the CDR3 plus reference TRBV9 and TRBJ2-2, the full variable domain is DSGVTQTPKHLITATGQRVTLRCSPRSGDLSVYWYQQSLDQGLQFLIQYYNGEERAKGNILERFSAQQFPDLHSELNLSSLELGDSALYFCASSVGGGANTGELFFGEGSRLTVL.

This clone was recorded only once. In this CDR3 the conserved last residue, phenylalanine or tryptophan, is missing, so a read error is likely. This sequence joins TRBV27 and TRBJ1-1, with D possibly TRBD1 on 6 matching bases. The CDR3 covers 17 residues. CDR1 is MNHEY and CDR2 is SMNVEV in the germline V gene (reference sequence). With 7 bases removed from V and 1 base from J, the gap between germline ends came to 22 bases. The CDR3 here is CASIIAGAPYQNTEAFY. CDR3 coding DNA: TGTGCCAGCATCATAGCGGGGGCTCCTTATCAGAACACTGAAGCTTTCTAT.

At least ten counts were recorded for this clone. The chain employs TRBV12-5 and TRBJ1-5; 7 bases line up with TRBD1. From germline, CDR1 is LGHNT and CDR2 FRNRAP. V trimming: 1 base; J trimming: 7 bases; junction bases outside the gene matches: 4. The CDR3 consists of 14 residues. This CDR3 is CASGLGQGGQPQHF. In nucleotides, the CDR3 is TGTGCTAGTGGTTTGGGACAGGGAGGGCAGCCCCAGCATTTT.

This sequence joins TRBV6-4 and TRBJ2-1, with 13 bases that match TRBD2. Germline-derived CDR1 and CDR2 are MRHNA and SNTAGT. The CDR3 loop spans 16 amino acids. V was pared by 6 bases and J by 2 bases, with 4 bases of the junction left unmatched. The CDR3 spells CASRTSGGPPYNEQFF. In DNA form, the CDR3 reads TGTGCCAGCAGGACTAGCGGGGGGCCCCCCTACAATGAGCAGTTCTTC.

This clone was counted many times. This rearrangement joins TRBV20-1 to TRBJ1-1; TRBD1 matches 7 bases. The trim removed 6 bases at V and 4 bases at J, leaving 8 bases unmatched. CDR1 is DFQATT and CDR2 is SNEGSKA in the germline V gene (reference sequence). The CDR3 length is 13 residues. CDR3 nucleotides: TGCAGTGCCAGAACTGACAGGGTCACTGAAGCTTTCTTT. This encodes CSARTDRVTEAFF.

This clone was counted many times. The chain carries TRBV7-2 and TRBJ2-7, with D unclear. This CDR3 region has 14 residues. Germline V gene sequence: CDR1 SGHTA, CDR2 FQGNSA. V was pared by 3 bases and J by 4 bases, with 13 bases between. CDR3 protein: CASSFSRDLYEQYF. The CDR3, as DNA: TGTGCCAGCAGCTTTTCCCGAGACTTATACGAGCAGTACTTC.